Listed below are T cell receptor beta chains from one sample, sequenced in a study of stem cell transplantation in POMP-related autoinflammatory disease. Data came from immunoSEQ multiplex PCR; TCRdb stores just in-frame clones and leaves some out. The data contain 4,700 or so clones, 92% of them singletons. Sequences were derived from CD8+ T cells from PBMCs, sampled after stem cell transplantation. The receptors come from a human patient with POMP-related autoinflammation and immune dysregulation (PRAID). The T cells may partly be graft donor cells. Both conserved end residues are part of each CDR3. A D gene is named only where the DNA matches it firmly. Some rows mark clone size as missing; the rest say once, few, many or name a class of expanded clone.

clone size	V gene	J gene	D gene	CDR3 protein	CDR3 DNA
few	TRBV4-1	TRBJ1-6	TRBD1	CASSQIGTGGYNSPLHF	TGCGCCAGCAGCCAAATTGGGACAGGGGGTTATAATTCACCCCTCCACTTT
NA	TRBV7-2	TRBJ2-3	TRBD2	CASSLRTSSTSTDTQYF	TGTGCCAGCAGCCTAAGGACTAGTTCGACTAGCACAGATACGCAGTATTTT
once	TRBV2	TRBJ1-2	NA	CASSPAQGLYGYTF	TGTGCCAGCAGCCCCGCACAGGGCCTCTATGGCTACACCTTC
NA	TRBV18	TRBJ2-1	NA	CASSPLTDEQFF	TGTGCCAGCTCCCCTCTGACTGATGAGCAGTTCTTC
NA	TRBV4-3	TRBJ2-1	NA	CASSQEGRRAYNEQFF	TGCGCCAGCAGCCAAGAAGGACGAAGGGCTTACAATGAGCAGTTCTTC
NA	TRBV6-5	TRBJ2-7	TRBD2	CASSTSGSISYEQYF	TGTGCCAGCAGCACTAGCGGGAGCATCTCCTACGAGCAGTACTTC
NA	TRBV27	TRBJ2-1	NA	CASSLFGGNGLNEQFF	TGTGCCAGCAGTTTATTCGGGGGAAACGGGTTGAATGAGCAGTTCTTC
NA	TRBV5-5	TRBJ2-5	NA	CASSLSPGLEDGETQYF	TGTGCCAGCAGCTTGAGTCCGGGGCTGGAGGATGGCGAGACCCAGTACTTC
few	TRBV7-9	TRBJ2-1	NA	CAIPLAGYNEQFF	TGTGCCATCCCGCTGGCGGGGTACAATGAGCAGTTCTTC
NA	TRBV7-2	TRBJ2-2	NA	CASSLEGLVSTGELFF	TGTGCCAGCAGCTTAGAGGGGTTAGTGAGCACCGGGGAGCTGTTTTTT
NA	TRBV15	TRBJ2-1	TRBD1	CATSREGTANEQFF	TGTGCCACCAGCAGAGAAGGGACAGCTAATGAGCAGTTCTTC
NA	TRBV27	TRBJ2-5	TRBD2	CASRPGLAGVRETQYF	TGTGCCAGCAGACCCGGACTAGCGGGAGTACGAGAGACCCAGTACTTC
NA	TRBV4-3	TRBJ1-1	TRBD1	CASSHGTGLGNTEAFF	TGCGCCAGCAGCCATGGGACAGGGTTAGGGAACACTGAAGCTTTCTTT
NA	TRBV21-1	TRBJ2-3	NA	CASSKSIDGSTDTQYF	TGTGCCAGCAGCAAATCCATTGATGGAAGCACAGATACGCAGTATTTT
once	TRBV28	TRBJ2-1	NA	CASSRRAGNEQFF	TGTGCCAGCAGCCGGCGGGCGGGCAATGAGCAGTTCTTC